Listed below are T cell receptor beta chains from one sample, sequenced in a study of shared clonotypes between healthy human individuals. The data were produced by immunoSEQ multiplex PCR, yet TCRdb's version contains in-frame clones alone and is incomplete. The data show over a million clones, roughly 96% seen once. Sequenced sample: naive CD4+ T cells sorted from blood. These receptors all come from a man aged 25 to 40 in good health. CDR3s leave out the opening cysteine and the closing phenylalanine or tryptophan. The order of the fields is J gene, V gene, CDR3 protein.

J: TRBJ2-7; V: TRBV10-3; CDR3: AISESRLEAYEQY
J: TRBJ2-2; V: TRBV6-5; CDR3: ASKLGGTGELF
J: TRBJ2-7; V: TRBV4-1; CDR3: ASSQDLTASNSYEQY
J: TRBJ2-1; V: TRBV7-9; CDR3: ASSADTGYNEQF
J: TRBJ1-1; V: TRBV5-4; CDR3: ASRSYRDYTEAF
J: TRBJ1-3; V: TRBV5-4; CDR3: ASSLRGRESGNTIY
J: TRBJ2-5; V: TRBV15; CDR3: ATTGAGETQY
J: TRBJ2-3; V: TRBV7-8; CDR3: ASSFAGADTQY
J: TRBJ2-1; V: TRBV5-1; CDR3: ASSLGSVSSSYNEQF
J: TRBJ2-7; V: TRBV6-5; CDR3: ATSRGGSYEQY
J: TRBJ2-2; V: TRBV7-9; CDR3: ASSSTGISGELF
J: TRBJ1-1; V: TRBV18; CDR3: ASLGQLNTEAF
J: TRBJ2-1; V: TRBV7-9; CDR3: ASSLRGRSYNEQF
J: TRBJ1-2; V: TRBV2; CDR3: ASRPFLGTGGPYGYT
J: TRBJ2-5; V: TRBV6-1; CDR3: ASSEVGQGDGETQY
J: TRBJ2-7; V: TRBV20-1; CDR3: SAFTSSEQY
J: TRBJ1-1; V: TRBV5-1; CDR3: ASSLGQGWTEAF
J: TRBJ1-4; V: TRBV25-1; CDR3: ALPDRTEKLF
J: TRBJ2-7; V: TRBV7-2; CDR3: ASSLGRGNGEQY
J: TRBJ1-2; V: TRBV18; CDR3: ASSPLSRDLYGYT
J: TRBJ2-1; V: TRBV9; CDR3: ASSVRLAGGSNEQF
J: TRBJ1-3; V: TRBV6-5; CDR3: ASSYVRSGNTIY
J: TRBJ2-7; V: TRBV5-1; CDR3: ASSASLSYEQY
J: TRBJ2-1; V: TRBV29-1; CDR3: SVDVAGNNEQF
J: TRBJ2-7; V: TRBV5-4; CDR3: ASSLEGRAYEQY
J: TRBJ2-2; V: TRBV15; CDR3: ATSREVTGTFTGELF
J: TRBJ2-7; V: TRBV5-1; CDR3: ASSLVTSGSSYEQY
J: TRBJ2-3; V: TRBV28; CDR3: ASSDPGRDTQY
J: TRBJ1-4; V: TRBV28; CDR3: ASSLSPKGLF
J: TRBJ1-4; V: TRBV28; CDR3: ASSVQGTNEKLF
J: TRBJ2-5; V: TRBV7-9; CDR3: ASSLALAMGETQY
J: TRBJ2-4; V: TRBV7-9; CDR3: ASSMDHGNIQY
J: TRBJ2-7; V: TRBV7-9; CDR3: ASSLASGAVGEQY
J: TRBJ1-1; V: TRBV7-9; CDR3: ASSRGQENTEAF
J: TRBJ1-4; V: TRBV5-1; CDR3: ASTLPGAGEKLF
J: TRBJ2-7; V: TRBV18; CDR3: ASSPLPASYEQY
J: TRBJ2-3; V: TRBV19; CDR3: ASALLAGGPTDTQY
J: TRBJ1-3; V: TRBV5-1; CDR3: ASSQQTATGNTIY
J: TRBJ1-4; V: TRBV9; CDR3: ASSVGLGSEKLF
J: TRBJ2-2; V: TRBV7-6; CDR3: ASSKRTGGGIGELF
J: TRBJ2-1; V: TRBV9; CDR3: ASSVAVLAGDNEQF
J: TRBJ1-1; V: TRBV28; CDR3: ASSHGINTEAF
J: TRBJ2-5; V: TRBV11-2; CDR3: ASSLDPASSSETQY
J: TRBJ1-4; V: TRBV10-3; CDR3: AISDTRGATNEKLF
J: TRBJ2-7; V: TRBV5-5; CDR3: ASSLGPEQY
J: TRBJ1-2; V: TRBV7-9; CDR3: ASSLGPGNYGYT
J: TRBJ2-2; V: TRBV19; CDR3: ASSPGLAVLGELF
J: TRBJ2-3; V: TRBV5-1; CDR3: ASSATDTQY
J: TRBJ2-5; V: TRBV19; CDR3: ASSTSRLAGQETQY
J: TRBJ1-4; V: TRBV2; CDR3: ASSDLGVEEKLF
J: TRBJ2-7; V: TRBV4-3; CDR3: ASSQRGKQY
J: TRBJ2-1; V: TRBV14; CDR3: ASSQADNEQF